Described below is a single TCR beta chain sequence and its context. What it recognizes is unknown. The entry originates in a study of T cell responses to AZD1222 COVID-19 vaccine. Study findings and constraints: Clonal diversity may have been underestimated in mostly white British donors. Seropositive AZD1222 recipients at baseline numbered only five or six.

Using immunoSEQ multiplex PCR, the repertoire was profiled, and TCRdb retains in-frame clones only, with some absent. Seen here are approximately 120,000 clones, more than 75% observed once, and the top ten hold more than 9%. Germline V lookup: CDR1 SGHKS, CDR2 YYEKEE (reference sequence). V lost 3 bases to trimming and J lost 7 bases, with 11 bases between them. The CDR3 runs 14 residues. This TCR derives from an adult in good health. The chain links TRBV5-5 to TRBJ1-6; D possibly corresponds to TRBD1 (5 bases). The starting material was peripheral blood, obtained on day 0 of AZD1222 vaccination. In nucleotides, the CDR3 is TGTGCCAGCAGCTCCGGGGCAGGGAATTCACCCCTCCACTTT. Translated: CASSSGAGNSPLHF.